This T cell receptor beta chain was identified in a study of T cell repertoires in cytomegalovirus infection. Study information: In the study, CMV epitopes included recently identified HLA-C-restricted and well-studied HLA-B-restricted ones. Matching HLA type and CMV infection were both indicated by public TCR beta signatures. Overall study findings and caveats: Summed frequency of public TCR beta families distinguished CMV carriers with the relevant HLA. Across the ex vivo response, the dominant clonotypes were HLA-C-restricted CMV-specific TCR beta clonotypes.

A few counts support this clonotype. What it recognizes is unknown. CDR1 and CDR2 from the germline V gene are SGHNT and YYREEE (reference sequence). Trimming shortened V by 3 bases and J by 0 bases, and 10 bases separated the two germline ends. This CDR3 contains 16 residues. Via MiXCR, TCRdb re-called the reads, giving one row per CDR3 protein. The sample carries about half a million distinct CDR3 sequences, under 45% recorded once. The genes are TRBV5-4 and TRBJ1-6; D gene unclear. Sample: cultured PBMCs, taken from culture after CMV antigen stimulation. This sequence originates from a human donor in good health (CMV status not recorded). Some clones in this sample may be carry-over from other donors' samples. CDR3 region: CASSYAPSSYNSPLHF. The DNA of the CDR3 is TGTGCCAGCAGCTACGCTCCGAGCTCCTATAATTCACCCCTCCACTTT.